Listed here are 17 T cell receptor beta chains from one sample, sequenced in a study of technical replicates of blood from a handful of donors (dated by TCRdb to 2016 to 2017). Library method: the immunoSEQ multiplex PCR assay. In its TCRdb copy, this immuneACCESS table keeps in-frame sequences only and misses some clones. Where compared with another copy, unresolved V genes explain less than half of these, and the others have no known cause. Counted in this sample were about 80,000 clones; about nine tenths of them appeared once. The top ten constitute roughly 0.37% of the sample. Material for sequencing was T cells isolated from PBMCs. The receptor set was obtained from a human donor in good health.

This chain links TRBV11-2 with TRBJ1-2, with 7 bases identical to TRBD1. There are 13 residues in the CDR3. V lost 8 bases and J lost 8; bases outside the gene matches: 11. Germline CDR1 SGHAT, CDR2 FQNNGV. The CDR3, as DNA: TGTGCCAGCGCTTCGGGGACAGCCTTAGGCTACACCTTC. This encodes CASASGTALGYTF.

The V gene is TRBV4-2, the J gene TRBJ2-2; 8 bases fit TRBD2. Germline trimming cut 1 base from V and 0 bases from J; bases unmatched to any gene: 10. CDR1 and CDR2 (germline): LGHNA, YNFKEQ. The CDR3 has 19 amino acids. Here the CDR3 reads CASSQGQAGDFANTGELFF. The CDR3 coding sequence is TGTGCCAGCAGCCAAGGCCAAGCGGGAGACTTCGCGAACACCGGGGAGCTGTTTTTT.

This rearrangement joins TRBV19 to TRBJ2-7; TRBD1 is a possible D gene (6 bases). CDR3 size: 14 residues. The germline V and J ends were trimmed by 6 bases and 3 bases, with 15 bases remaining between them. Germline CDR1 LNHDA, CDR2 SQIVND (reference sequence). The CDR3 bases are TGTGCCAGTAGATCCACAGGGAATGTCTACGAGCAGTACTTC. Translated, it gives CASRSTGNVYEQYF.

This clone was recorded once. This sequence joins TRBV9 and TRBJ2-1, with 11 bases identical to TRBD2. Germline V CDR1 and CDR2: SGDLS, YYNGEE. V lost 4 bases, J lost 4 bases, and 4 bases stayed unmatched. The CDR3 runs 15 residues. The CDR3 loop reads CASSPGLAVYNEQFF. The CDR3 nucleotides read TGTGCCAGCAGCCCGGGACTAGCGGTTTACAATGAGCAGTTCTTC.

This clone has a handful of counts. V and J are TRBV6-4 and TRBJ2-1; 8 bases line up with TRBD2. V gave up 3 bases and J gave up 8 bases; unmatched junction bases: 6. This CDR3 has 14 residues. The germline CDR1 and CDR2 sequences are MRHNA and SNTAGT. In nucleotides, the CDR3 is TGTGCCAGCAGTGAGAGCGGGAGTATCGATGAGCAGTTCTTC. As protein: CASSESGSIDEQFF.

The genes are TRBV9 and TRBJ2-5; D is perhaps TRBD2 (6 bases). Germline-derived CDR1 and CDR2 are SGDLS and YYNGEE. This CDR3 spans 17 amino acids. Deletions cut 3 bases from V and 2 bases from J, with 20 bases between. The CDR3 DNA reads as TGTGCCAGCAGCGAGGGACTGGCCCTTCAATTACAAGAGACCCAGTACTTC. Translated: CASSEGLALQLQETQYF.

This chain uses TRBV9 with TRBJ1-2; D may be TRBD1 (5 bases). Germline lookup yields CDR1 SGDLS and CDR2 YYNGEE. CDR3 length equals 12 residues. V lost 5 bases, J lost 4 bases, and 9 bases lay in between. The CDR3 protein is CASRHGGYGYTF. CDR3 sequence (DNA): TGTGCCAGCAGACACGGGGGCTATGGCTACACCTTC.

This rearrangement joins TRBV7-9 to TRBJ1-2, with D perhaps TRBD1 (6 bases). Germline lookup yields CDR1 SEHNR and CDR2 FQNEAQ (reference sequence). V shed 2 bases and J shed 4 bases, with 8 bases lying between them. The CDR3 contains 13 residues. CDR3 sequence: CASSLTGSYGYTF. The CDR3 DNA reads as TGTGCCAGCAGCTTAACAGGGAGCTATGGCTACACCTTC. Based on the CDR3 plus reference TRBV7-9 and TRBJ1-2, the full variable domain is DTGVSQNPRHKITKRGQNVTFRCDPISEHNRLYWYRQTLGQGPEFLTYFQNEAQLEKSRLLSDRFSAERPKGSFSTLEIQRTEQGDSAMYLCASSLTGSYGYTFGSGTRLTVV.

This rearrangement joins TRBV30 to TRBJ2-2, with 7 bases that match TRBD2. Trimming removed 4 bases from V and 0 bases from J; junction bases left unmatched: 2. Germline CDR1 reads GTSNPN; CDR2 reads SVGIG (reference sequence). The CDR3 contains 14 residues. The CDR3 nucleotides read TGTGCCTGGAAAAGCGGGACGAACACCGGGGAGCTGTTTTTT. Translation gives CAWKSGTNTGELFF.

This chain joins TRBV10-1 and TRBJ2-7; a weak D match, TRBD2 (7 bases). This CDR3 comprises 13 residues. V was cut by 8 bases and J by 3 bases, with 14 bases left in between. CDR1 is WNHNN, CDR2 SYGVQD, per germline (reference sequence). In DNA, the CDR3 is TGCGCCAGCTCCGCGGGGGCGAGCTACGAGCAGTACTTC. Translation gives CASSAGASYEQYF.

The genes are TRBV5-6 and TRBJ1-2, with D perhaps TRBD1 (6 bases). V lost 5 bases and J 8 bases, leaving 13 bases between the germline ends. CDR3 length: 12 amino acids. Germline assignment: CDR1 SGHDT and CDR2 YYEEEE. In DNA form, the CDR3 reads TGTGCCAGCAGTTCAGGACAGTACGGCTACACCTTC. Translation: CASSSGQYGYTF. Combining the CDR3 with reference TRBV5-6 and TRBJ1-2 gives the whole variable domain DAGVTQSPTHLIKTRGQQVTLRCSPKSGHDTVSWYQQALGQGPQFIFQYYEEEERQRGNFPDRFSGHQFPNYSSELNVNALLLGDSALYLCASSSGQYGYTFGSGTRLTVV.

The rearrangement links TRBV27 to TRBJ1-5, with 7 bases matching TRBD1. Germline CDR1 reads MNHEY; CDR2 reads SMNVEV (reference sequence). V gave up 5 bases and J gave up 4 bases; unmatched junction bases: 8. The CDR3 runs 15 residues. CDR3 sequence (DNA): TGTGCCAGCAGTCTCACCGGGACAGCAAATCAGCCCCAGCATTTT. It codes for CASSLTGTANQPQHF.

The chain couples TRBV5-4 to TRBJ2-7, with TRBD2 matching 7 bases. The germline V gene encodes CDR1 SGHNT and CDR2 YYREEE (reference sequence). With 0 bases clipped from V and 1 base from J, the junction kept 7 bases outside the gene matches. The CDR3 extends over 16 amino acids. CDR3: CASSLVGWEGSYEQYF. The CDR3 DNA follows: TGTGCCAGCAGCTTGGTTGGGTGGGAGGGGTCCTACGAGCAGTACTTC.

The chain carries TRBV2 and TRBJ1-1, with TRBD1 matching over 9 bases. The ends lost 7 bases at V and 0 bases at J; junction bases unmatched: 9. This CDR3 is built from 16 residues. Germline CDR1 and CDR2: SNHLY and FYNNEI. The CDR3 DNA follows: TGTGCCAGCAAGCCGACAGGGGGTAACGTGAACACTGAAGCTTTCTTT. Amino acid sequence: CASKPTGGNVNTEAFF.

This chain connects TRBV9 to TRBJ2-7; TRBD2 matches 7 bases. In germline, CDR1 is SGDLS, CDR2 YYNGEE. This CDR3 spans 16 amino acids. With V trimmed by 2 bases and J by 3 bases, 11 bases remained unmatched. Written as DNA, the CDR3 is TGTGCCAGCAGCGTGGGGTTGCGGGAGCTGAACTACGAGCAGTACTTC. The encoded protein is CASSVGLRELNYEQYF. Using reference TRBV9 and TRBJ2-7 for the parts outside the CDR3, the full variable domain is DSGVTQTPKHLITATGQRVTLRCSPRSGDLSVYWYQQSLDQGLQFLIQYYNGEERAKGNILERFSAQQFPDLHSELNLSSLELGDSALYFCASSVGLRELNYEQYFGPGTRLTVT.

The chain couples TRBV25-1 to TRBJ2-1; perhaps TRBD1 as D (6 bases). Germline CDR1 MGHDK, CDR2 SYGVNS. The CDR3 sequence is 11 residues long. Trimming left V 8 bases short and J 8 bases short, with 10 bases between. The chain's CDR3 is CASHRGYEQFF. The DNA of the CDR3 is TGTGCCAGCCATAGGGGGTATGAGCAGTTCTTC.

The chain couples TRBV14 to TRBJ2-5; D uncertain. V gave up 4 bases and J gave up 5 bases, with 8 bases separating them. CDR1 and CDR2 (germline): SGHDN, FVKESK. The CDR3 runs to 12 residues. The CDR3 DNA follows: TGTGCCAGCAGCCCCTCGAGTGAGACCCAGTACTTC. Translating it yields CASSPSSETQYF.